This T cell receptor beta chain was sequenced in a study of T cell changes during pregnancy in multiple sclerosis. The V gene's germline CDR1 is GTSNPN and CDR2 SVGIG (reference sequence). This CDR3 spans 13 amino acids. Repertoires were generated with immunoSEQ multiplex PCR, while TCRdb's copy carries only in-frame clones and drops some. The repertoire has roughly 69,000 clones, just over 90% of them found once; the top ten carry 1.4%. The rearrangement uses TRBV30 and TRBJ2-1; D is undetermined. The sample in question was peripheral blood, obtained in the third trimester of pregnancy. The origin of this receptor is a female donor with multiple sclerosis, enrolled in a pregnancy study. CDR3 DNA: TGTGCATCGCCGGGTATCGAACACAATGAGCAGTTCTTC. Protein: CASPGIEHNEQFF. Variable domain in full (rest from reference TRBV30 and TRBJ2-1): SQTIHQWPATLVQPVGSPLSLECTVEGTSNPNLYWYRQAAGRGLQLLFYSVGIGQISSEVPQNLSASRPQDRQFILSSKKLLLSDSGFYLCASPGIEHNEQFFGPGTRLTVL.